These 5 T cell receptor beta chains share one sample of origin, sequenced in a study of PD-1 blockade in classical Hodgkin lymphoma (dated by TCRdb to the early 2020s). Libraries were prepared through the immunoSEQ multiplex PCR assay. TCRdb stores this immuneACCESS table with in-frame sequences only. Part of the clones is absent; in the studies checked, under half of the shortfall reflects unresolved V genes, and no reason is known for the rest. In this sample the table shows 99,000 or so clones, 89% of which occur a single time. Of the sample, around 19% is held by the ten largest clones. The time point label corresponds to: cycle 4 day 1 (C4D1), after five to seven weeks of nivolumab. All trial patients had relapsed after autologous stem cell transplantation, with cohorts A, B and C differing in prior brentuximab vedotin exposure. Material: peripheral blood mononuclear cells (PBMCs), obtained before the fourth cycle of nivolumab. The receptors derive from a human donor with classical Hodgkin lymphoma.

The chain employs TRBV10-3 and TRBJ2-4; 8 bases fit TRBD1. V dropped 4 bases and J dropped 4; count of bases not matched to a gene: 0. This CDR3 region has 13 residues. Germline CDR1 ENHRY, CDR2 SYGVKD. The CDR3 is CAISGQGKNIQYF. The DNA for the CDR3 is TGTGCCATCAGTGGACAGGGGAAAAACATTCAGTACTTC.

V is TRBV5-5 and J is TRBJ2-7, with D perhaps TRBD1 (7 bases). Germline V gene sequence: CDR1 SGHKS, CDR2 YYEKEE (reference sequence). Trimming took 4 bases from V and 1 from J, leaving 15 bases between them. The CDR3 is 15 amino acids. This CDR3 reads CASSGRTGSSYEQYF. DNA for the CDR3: TGTGCCAGCAGCGGGAGGACAGGAAGTTCCTACGAGCAGTACTTC.

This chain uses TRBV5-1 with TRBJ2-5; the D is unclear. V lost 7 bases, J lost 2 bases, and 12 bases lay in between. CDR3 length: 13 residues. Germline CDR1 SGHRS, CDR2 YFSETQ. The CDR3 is CASAIQGQETQYF. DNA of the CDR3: TGCGCCAGCGCAATACAAGGACAAGAGACCCAGTACTTC.

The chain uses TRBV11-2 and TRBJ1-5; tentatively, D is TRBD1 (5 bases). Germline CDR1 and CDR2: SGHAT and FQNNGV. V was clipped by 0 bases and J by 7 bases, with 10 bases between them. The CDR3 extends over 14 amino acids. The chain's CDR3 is CASSLDRARQPQHF. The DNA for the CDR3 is TGTGCCAGCAGCTTAGACAGGGCCCGGCAGCCCCAGCATTTT.

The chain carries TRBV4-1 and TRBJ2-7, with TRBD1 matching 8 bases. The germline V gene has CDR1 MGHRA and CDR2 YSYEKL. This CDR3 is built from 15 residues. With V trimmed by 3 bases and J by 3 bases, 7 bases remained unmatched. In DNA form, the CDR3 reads TGCGCCAGCAGCCAGATGGACAGGGCTGTCTACGAGCAGTACTTC. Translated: CASSQMDRAVYEQYF.